One and the same sample provided the 13 T cell receptor beta chains below, sequenced in a study of type 1 regulatory T cells. No antigen has been identified for these receptors. TCRdb called the reads again in MiXCR, with one record for every CDR3 protein. The table shows about 42,000 distinct CDR3 sequences, with roughly an eighth occurring only once. Input material: cultured non-Tr1 T cells, either the whole culture or a sorted T cell fraction (not recorded which). The receptors shown here come from a human donor in good health.

The table lists this clonotype with many counts. V is TRBV9 and J is TRBJ1-2; D may be TRBD1 (6 bases). Germline CDR1 reads SGDLS; CDR2 reads YYNGEE. The CDR3 is 12 amino acids. V dropped 2 bases and J dropped 8 bases, with 10 bases sitting between them. CDR3 loop: CASSVQGSGYTF. CDR3 coding DNA: TGTGCCAGCAGCGTTCAGGGGTCGGGCTACACCTTC.

This clonotype was observed a handful of times. This rearrangement joins TRBV27 to TRBJ2-5; possible D gene TRBD1, 6 bases. Germline CDR1 MNHEY, CDR2 SMNVEV (reference sequence). Trimming stripped 4 bases from V and 2 bases from J, with 8 bases between. CDR3 length equals 13 residues. CDR3 amino acids: CASSYQGQETQYF. The CDR3 nucleotides read TGTGCCAGCAGTTATCAGGGGCAAGAGACCCAGTACTTC.

The chain uses TRBV27 and TRBJ1-2; the D gene is possibly TRBD1 (5 bases). Germline V gene sequence: CDR1 MNHEY, CDR2 SMNVEV (reference sequence). Trimming stripped 3 bases from V and 4 bases from J, with 9 bases between. CDR3 length equals 13 residues. The chain's CDR3 is CASSLQGIYGYTF. In DNA form, the CDR3 reads TGTGCCAGCAGTTTGCAGGGAATCTATGGCTACACCTTC.

Concerning this clonotype itself: A read error is possible here, since a much larger clone lies one base away. This chain connects TRBV2 to TRBJ1-1; D uncertain. This CDR3 has 13 amino acids. From germline, CDR1 is SNHLY and CDR2 FYNNEI. Deletions cut 11 bases from V and 7 bases from J, with 20 bases between. DNA of the CDR3: TGTGCCGGCGGAATGAGGACCGAGAGTGAAGCTTTCTTT. As protein: CAGGMRTESEAFF.

In regard to this clonotype: The germline gene is not matched at one end of the junction; a read error may be the cause. In DNA form, the CDR3 reads TGCGCCAGCAGCTTACTAGCGGGAGTAGTAGGCGAGCAGTGCTTC. It codes for CASSLLAGVVGEQCF. This chain connects TRBV5-1 to TRBJ2-7; 11 nucleotides match TRBD2. The CDR3 sequence is 15 residues long. Looked up from germline, CDR1 is SGHRS and CDR2 is YFSETQ.

This chain links TRBV20-1 with TRBJ2-7, with TRBD2 matching 10 bases. This CDR3 has 14 residues. V dropped 3 bases and J dropped 2; count of bases not matched to a gene: 4. CDR1 is DFQATT, CDR2 SNEGSKA, per germline (reference sequence). Written as DNA, the CDR3 is TGCAGTGCTAGCCTAGCGGGAGTCGCCTACGAGCAGTACTTC. It encodes CSASLAGVAYEQYF.

This clonotype was found a few times. The chain uses TRBV5-1 and TRBJ2-7; 11 bases match TRBD1. This CDR3 comprises 14 residues. Trimming removed 3 bases from V and 6 bases from J; junction bases left unmatched: 5. Germline V gene lookup returns CDR1 SGHRS and CDR2 YFSETQ. CDR3 loop: CASSSGQGAREQYF. The CDR3, as DNA: TGCGCCAGCAGCTCCGGACAGGGGGCCCGCGAGCAGTACTTC.

In this sample, this clonotype turned up many times. The chain links TRBV20-1 to TRBJ2-1, with D possibly TRBD2 on 5 matching bases. Germline loops: CDR1 DFQATT, CDR2 SNEGSKA (reference sequence). The CDR3 totals 11 residues. The CDR3 DNA follows: TGCAGCGGTTCGGGGTACAATGAGCAGTTCTTC. This gives the protein CSGSGYNEQFF.

The chain has TRBV1 and TRBJ2-3. TRBV1 is labeled a pseudogene. This CDR3 spans 15 amino acids. The CDR3 loop reads CTSSQAQRTSNTQYF. In DNA form, the CDR3 reads TGCACCAGCAGCCAAGCCCAACGGACCAGCAATACGCAGTATTTT.

There are many counts of this clonotype. This sequence joins TRBV20-1 and TRBJ1-1; possibly TRBD1 for D (5 bases). CDR3 length: 15 amino acids. The V end was cut by 0 bases, the J end by 1 base, with 12 bases between. The V gene's germline CDR1 is DFQATT and CDR2 SNEGSKA (reference sequence). CDR3: CSARDRLRGNTEAFF. The CDR3 coding sequence is TGCAGTGCTAGAGATCGATTGAGGGGGAACACTGAAGCTTTCTTT.

This clonotype was recorded a few times. The chain carries TRBV5-1 and TRBJ2-2; no definite D call. The CDR3 contains 15 residues. Germline CDR1 and CDR2: SGHRS and YFSETQ. Trimming cost V 0 bases and J 6 bases, with 12 bases left between them. CDR3 in DNA: TGCGCCAGCAGCTTGGGTCGCAGCTCCCCCGGGGAGCTGTTTTTT. Translation gives CASSLGRSSPGELFF.

This clonotype has only a few counts. The chain employs TRBV7-9 and TRBJ2-7, with D perhaps matching TRBD2 (6 bases). The CDR3 length is 14 residues. Trimming pared 1 base from V and 5 bases from J, leaving 12 bases between. Germline V lookup: CDR1 SEHNR, CDR2 FQNEAQ (reference sequence). Written as DNA, the CDR3 is TGTGCCAGCAGCTTAGAGTCTAGCGCCCACGAGCAGTACTTC. Translating gives CASSLESSAHEQYF.

In its sample, this clonotype was seen a few times. The chain combines TRBV20-1 with TRBJ2-1; no reliable D call. The V and J ends lost 1 base and 0 bases respectively, with 13 bases between them. Germline V CDR1 and CDR2: DFQATT, SNEGSKA (reference sequence). The CDR3 sequence is 16 residues long. This CDR3 is CSARVASPSSYNEQFF. CDR3 coding DNA: TGCAGTGCTAGAGTGGCTAGTCCGAGCTCCTACAATGAGCAGTTCTTC.